This TCR beta chain appears in the sequencing data of a study of cytomegalovirus exposure and HLA in healthy donors. Sequencing used immunoSEQ multiplex PCR; TCRdb keeps in-frame clones, though not all of them. Of under 85,000 clones in the sample, nearly 95% were seen once. With 3 bases removed from V and 1 base from J, the gap between germline ends came to 15 bases. Looked up from germline, CDR1 is MNHNY and CDR2 is SVGAGI (reference sequence). The CDR3 length is 16 residues. This TCR came from a woman between 18 and 29 years old in good health and CMV-seronegative. The gene calls are TRBV6-6 and TRBJ2-5, with D uncertain. Material: PBMCs. CDR3 region: CASSYSTMEPQETQYF. The CDR3 coding sequence is TGTGCCAGCAGTTATTCTACGATGGAGCCCCAAGAGACCCAGTACTTC.